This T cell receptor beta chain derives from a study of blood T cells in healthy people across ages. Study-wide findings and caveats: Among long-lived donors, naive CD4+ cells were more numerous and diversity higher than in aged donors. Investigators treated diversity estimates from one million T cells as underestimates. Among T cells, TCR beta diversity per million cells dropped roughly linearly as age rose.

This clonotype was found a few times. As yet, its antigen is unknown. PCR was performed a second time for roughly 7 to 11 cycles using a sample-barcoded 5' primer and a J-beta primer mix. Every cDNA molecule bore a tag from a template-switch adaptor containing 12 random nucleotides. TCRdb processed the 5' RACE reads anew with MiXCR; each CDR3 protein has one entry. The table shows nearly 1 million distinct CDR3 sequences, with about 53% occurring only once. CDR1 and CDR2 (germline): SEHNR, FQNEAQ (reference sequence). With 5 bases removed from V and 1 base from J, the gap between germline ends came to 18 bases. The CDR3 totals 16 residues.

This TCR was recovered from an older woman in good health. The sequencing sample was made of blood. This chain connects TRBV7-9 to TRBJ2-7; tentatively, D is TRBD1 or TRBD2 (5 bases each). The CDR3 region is CASSGLTATASYEQYF. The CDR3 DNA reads TGTGCCAGCAGCGGACTGACAGCGACAGCATCCTACGAGCAGTACTTC.